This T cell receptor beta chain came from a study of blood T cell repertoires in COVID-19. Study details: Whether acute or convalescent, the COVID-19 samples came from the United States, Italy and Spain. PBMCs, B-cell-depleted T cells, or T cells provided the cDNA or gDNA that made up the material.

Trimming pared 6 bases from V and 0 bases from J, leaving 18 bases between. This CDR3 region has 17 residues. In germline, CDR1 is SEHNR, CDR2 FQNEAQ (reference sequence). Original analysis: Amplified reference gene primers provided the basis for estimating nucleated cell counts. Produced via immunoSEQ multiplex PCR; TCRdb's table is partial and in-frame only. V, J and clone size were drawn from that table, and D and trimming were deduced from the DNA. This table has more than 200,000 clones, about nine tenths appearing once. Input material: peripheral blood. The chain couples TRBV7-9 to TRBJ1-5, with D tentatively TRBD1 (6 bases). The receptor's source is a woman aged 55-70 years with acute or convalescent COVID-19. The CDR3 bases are TGTGCCAGCAGTCAAGGACAGCCGAGGTATAGCAATCAGCCCCAGCATTTT. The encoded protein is CASSQGQPRYSNQPQHF. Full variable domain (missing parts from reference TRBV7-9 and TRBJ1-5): DTGVSQNPRHKITKRGQNVTFRCDPISEHNRLYWYRQTLGQGPEFLTYFQNEAQLEKSRLLSDRFSAERPKGSFSTLEIQRTEQGDSAMYLCASSQGQPRYSNQPQHFGDGTRLSIL.